The sequence of this T cell receptor beta chain was determined in a study of T-cell memory formation after mild COVID-19. On the study more broadly: TCR clusters showed largely donor specificity.

Findings of the study overall: Cross-reactive memory seemingly joined, as some responding clones were found in pre-infection memory. Among contracting clones, CD4+ were mainly CM/EM and CD8+ enriched in EMRA.

5'RACE with constant-segment primers built TCRalpha and TCRbeta cDNA libraries with UMIs. TCRdb reprocessed the 5' RACE reads via MiXCR and lists one record per CDR3 protein. The table lists some 210,000 distinct CDR3 sequences, approximately 16% of them singletons. This clonotype was detected a few times. Its antigen is unknown. This CDR3 is 14 amino acids long. Germline V CDR1 and CDR2: LGHDT, YNNKEL (reference sequence). Trimming took 1 base from V and 2 from J, leaving 7 bases between them. This receptor was obtained from an adult woman who had mild COVID-19 (a few samples of this study predate the infection). Cell type and time point are not known. Sample: PBMCs or a T cell subset sorted from them (not recorded which). J is TRBJ2-3 and V is TRBV3-1; D unresolved. The CDR3 bases are TGTGCCAGCAGCCAAGGGGGTTACACAGATACGCAGTATTTT. This sequence encodes CASSQGGYTDTQYF.